The TCR beta chain described here comes from a study of radiotherapy plus CTLA-4 blockade in lung cancer. Study-wide background: With roughly 30% of patients having disease control, objective responses were seen in less than 20%.

TCRdb's copy holds only in-frame clones and misses some; the assay was immunoSEQ multiplex PCR. There are approximately 80,000 clones in the sample; less than 85% occur only once, and 8% to 10% lies in the top ten. The CDR3 is 13 residues long. The J segment lost 3 bases and the V segment lost 1 base, leaving 1 base of the junction unmatched. Germline loops: CDR1 SGHRS, CDR2 YFSETQ. The sequence was obtained from a human donor with non-small cell lung cancer whose response to radiotherapy plus ipilimumab could not be evaluated. V gene TRBV5-1 combines with J gene TRBJ2-7, with TRBD1 matching over 7 bases. Sequences were derived from peripheral blood, sampled from a patient treated with radiotherapy plus ipilimumab. The CDR3 bases are TGCGCCAGCAGCTTGAGACAGGGCTACGAGCAGTACTTC. Encoded protein: CASSLRQGYEQYF.